The 27 T cell receptor beta chains given below trace back to one sample, sequenced in a study of T-cell reconstitution after alpha-beta-depleted transplantation in children. Construction of the TCRbeta library involved unique molecular identifiers. TCRdb processed the PCR reads anew with MiXCR; each CDR3 protein has one entry. The sample includes hundreds of thousands of distinct CDR3 sequences, 23% of them seen just once. This material consisted of PBMCs, mostly from graft donor cells, taken 360 days after TCRalphabeta/CD19-depleted stem cell transplant. Receptors were obtained from a boy under two years old who had a stem cell transplant for acute myeloid leukemia, so the T cells may come from the graft donor.

This clonotype was counted at least ten times. This rearrangement joins TRBV4-1 to TRBJ1-3; no clear D. V lost 0 bases and J 4 bases, leaving 7 bases between the germline ends. This CDR3 has 14 residues. Germline CDR1 reads MGHRA; CDR2 reads YSYEKL. The CDR3: CASSQDGAGNTIYF. Written as DNA, the CDR3 is TGCGCCAGCAGCCAAGATGGCGCCGGAAACACCATATATTTT.

The chain joins TRBV12-3 or TRBV12-4 to TRBJ1-1; D is unresolved. The V gene lost 0 bases and the J gene lost 4 bases, with 9 bases spanning the gap. The CDR3 covers 14 residues. The CDR3 DNA follows: TGTGCCAGCAGTTTAGCGCGGCAGACCACTGAAGCTTTCTTT. Translation: CASSLARQTTEAFF.

Many counts were recorded for this clonotype. The gene calls are TRBV20-1 and TRBJ2-5, with D perhaps matching TRBD2 (7 bases). Trimming removed 1 base at V and 6 bases at J, with 15 bases between. The CDR3 totals 14 residues. Looked up from germline, CDR1 is DFQATT and CDR2 is SNEGSKA (reference sequence). This chain's CDR3 is CSARVPGEGKTQYF. The CDR3 bases are TGCAGTGCTAGAGTCCCAGGGGAGGGAAAGACCCAGTACTTC.

The chain joins TRBV10-3 to TRBJ2-5; no clear D. The CDR3 extends over 15 amino acids. Trimming took off 0 bases at V and 6 bases at J, with 14 bases between the two ends. The germline V gene encodes CDR1 ENHRY and CDR2 SYGVKD. CDR3 in amino acids: CAISESMRSQKTQYF. CDR3 nucleotide sequence: TGTGCCATCAGTGAGTCGATGAGGTCTCAGAAGACCCAGTACTTC.

The V call is TRBV15, the J call TRBJ1-2; a weak D match, TRBD1 (6 bases). Between the trimmed V and J ends, which lost 1 base and 2 bases, there was a span of 11 bases. Germline V lookup: CDR1 LNHNV, CDR2 YYDKDF (reference sequence). CDR3 size: 15 residues. CDR3 sequence reads: CATSRGGRGNYGYTF. CDR3 DNA sequence: TGTGCCACCAGCAGAGGTGGCAGGGGAAACTATGGCTACACCTTC. Variable domain in full (rest from reference TRBV15 and TRBJ1-2): DAMVIQNPRYQVTQFGKPVTLSCSQTLNHNVMYWYQQKSSQAPKLLFHYYDKDFNNEADTPDNFQSRRPNTSFCFLDIRSPGLGDTAMYLCATSRGGRGNYGYTFGSGTRLTVV.

This chain uses TRBV20-1 with TRBJ2-5; 8 bases line up with TRBD2. The CDR3 extends over 17 amino acids. The germline V gene has CDR1 DFQATT and CDR2 SNEGSKA (reference sequence). V was pared by 1 base and J by 5 bases, with 15 bases of the junction left unmatched. The CDR3 DNA follows: TGCAGTGCTAGAGGGGACCCCGGGACTAGGTGGCGGGAGACCCAGTACTTC. Protein: CSARGDPGTRWRETQYF.

This clonotype showed up just a few times. The chain couples TRBV6-5 to TRBJ1-2; 8 bases agree with TRBD1. Unmatched junction bases numbered 8, after V lost 5 bases and J lost 6 bases. CDR1 and CDR2 (germline): MNHEY, SVGAGI. CDR3 size: 14 residues. The CDR3 region has the DNA TGTGCCAGCAGTCTGGACAGGGAGTTGCATGGCTACACCTTC. Translation gives CASSLDRELHGYTF.

This clonotype was picked up a small number of times. V gene TRBV4-3 combines with J gene TRBJ1-2; 8 bases map to TRBD1. Trimming removed 3 bases from V and 2 bases from J; junction bases left unmatched: 14. CDR1 and CDR2 (germline): LGHNA, YSLEER. The CDR3 is made up of 18 amino acids. The CDR3 nucleotides read TGCGCCAGCAGCCAGTCGTTCGGGCAGGGGGCGCGAAACTATGGCTACACCTTC. Translating gives CASSQSFGQGARNYGYTF.

The genes are TRBV15 and TRBJ2-7; possible D gene TRBD2, 5 bases. The germline CDR1 and CDR2 sequences are LNHNV and YYDKDF (reference sequence). The CDR3 length is 15 residues. V gave up 5 bases and J gave up 2 bases, with 16 bases separating them. Here the CDR3 reads CATSPQPGLTYEQYF. CDR3 sequence (DNA): TGTGCCACCAGCCCCCAGCCCGGACTTACCTACGAGCAGTACTTC.

The chain couples TRBV10-1 to TRBJ2-7, with TRBD1 identical over 7 bases. This CDR3 has 14 amino acids. Germline CDR1 reads WNHNN; CDR2 reads SYGVQD (reference sequence). The J segment lost 3 bases and the V segment lost 6 bases, leaving 8 bases of the junction unmatched. The CDR3 DNA follows: TGCGCCAGCAGGAAGAGGGGGCCATACTACGAGCAGTACGTC. It translates to CASRKRGPYYEQYV.

This clonotype was counted many times. V gene TRBV5-5 combines with J gene TRBJ2-2, with D tentatively TRBD2 (6 bases). V shed 5 bases and J shed 4 bases, with 15 bases lying between them. This CDR3 region has 15 residues. Germline V gene lookup returns CDR1 SGHKS and CDR2 YYEKEE (reference sequence). The CDR3 DNA is TGTGCCAGCAGTCTTACCTACGGGGGCACCGGGGAGCTGTTTTTT. It translates to CASSLTYGGTGELFF.

In its sample, this clonotype was seen many times. The V and J genes are TRBV20-1 and TRBJ2-7; tentatively, D is TRBD1 (5 bases). CDR3 length: 13 amino acids. Germline CDR1 is DFQATT and CDR2 is SNEGSKA (reference sequence). The germline V and J ends were trimmed by 1 base and 5 bases, with 12 bases remaining between them. CDR3 bases: TGCAGTGCTAGAGGGATCGTGACAGACGAGCAGTACGTC. This gives the protein CSARGIVTDEQYV.

This clonotype came up a few times. The V gene is TRBV5-8, the J gene TRBJ2-5; D is perhaps TRBD2 (6 bases). The germline V and J ends were trimmed by 6 bases and 5 bases, with 11 bases remaining between them. From germline, CDR1 is SGHTS and CDR2 YDEGEE. The CDR3 spans 12 residues. The CDR3 DNA sequence: TGTGCCAGCACCTCAGGGAGGGAGACCCAGTACTTC. Protein product: CASTSGRETQYF.

This sequence joins TRBV15 and TRBJ2-5; 8 nucleotides match TRBD1. CDR1 LNHNV and CDR2 YYDKDF come from the germline V gene (reference sequence). The V and J ends lost 5 bases and 7 bases, in that order; junction bases with no gene match: 6. This CDR3 contains 13 residues. CDR3 coding DNA: TGTGCCACCAGCTTGACAGGGGAGCGGACCCAGTACTTC. Translation gives CATSLTGERTQYF. Complete variable domain (other parts from reference TRBV15 and TRBJ2-5): DAMVIQNPRYQVTQFGKPVTLSCSQTLNHNVMYWYQQKSSQAPKLLFHYYDKDFNNEADTPDNFQSRRPNTSFCFLDIRSPGLGDTAMYLCATSLTGERTQYFGPGTRLLVL.

V gene TRBV20-1 combines with J gene TRBJ1-5; D may be TRBD1 (5 bases). CDR1 is DFQATT and CDR2 is SNEGSKA in the germline V gene (reference sequence). V was pared by 6 bases and J by 7 bases, with 16 bases between. The CDR3 sequence is 13 residues long. The chain's CDR3 is CSAAKGAGQPQHF. The CDR3 DNA is TGCAGTGCCGCCAAAGGGGCCGGACAGCCCCAGCATTTT.

J is TRBJ2-1 and V is TRBV6-1; D is possibly TRBD2 (7 bases). Germline CDR1 reads MNHNS; CDR2 reads SASEGT. The CDR3 runs 14 residues. The V end was cut by 5 bases, the J end by 6 bases, with 14 bases between. CDR3: CASSPGGGTNEQFF. The CDR3 bases are TGTGCCAGCAGTCCGGGGGGCGGGACCAATGAGCAGTTCTTC.

This chain connects TRBV2 to TRBJ2-5; 9 positions match TRBD2. The V gene end was trimmed by 7 bases and the J gene end by 5 bases; junction bases not matched to a gene: 20. The germline gives CDR1 SNHLY, CDR2 FYNNEI. The CDR3 has 18 amino acids. Written as DNA, the CDR3 is TGTGCCAGCATGAGATGGCGGGGGGGCCCCCCCCTCGGGGAGACCCAGTACTTC. Translation: CASMRWRGGPPLGETQYF.

This sequence joins TRBV28 and TRBJ2-2, with D possibly matching TRBD2 (5 bases). Germline loops: CDR1 MDHEN, CDR2 SYDVKM. This CDR3 has 14 residues. Trimming took off 5 bases at V and 0 bases at J, with 7 bases between the two ends. The CDR3 DNA reads as TGTGCCAGCAGTCGGGGTTCGAACACCGGGGAGCTGTTTTTT. Translation gives CASSRGSNTGELFF.

This clonotype occurred many times. The CDR3 protein is CSVGEGIGQETQYF. The DNA for the CDR3 is TGCAGCGTTGGAGAGGGAATTGGCCAAGAGACCCAGTACTTC. This chain links TRBV29-1 with TRBJ2-5, with D perhaps matching TRBD2 (5 bases). Germline V lookup: CDR1 SQVTM, CDR2 ANQGSEA. Trimming took 4 bases from V and 1 from J, leaving 13 bases between them. The CDR3 covers 14 residues.

The sample holds a few counts of this clonotype. This rearrangement joins TRBV6-5 to TRBJ1-2; D possibly corresponds to TRBD1 (5 bases). V was pared by 3 bases and J by 4 bases, with 12 bases between. In germline, CDR1 is MNHEY, CDR2 SVGAGI. This CDR3 is built from 14 residues. This chain's CDR3 is CASSYPDRSYGYTF. The CDR3 DNA reads as TGTGCCAGCAGTTATCCCGACAGATCCTATGGCTACACCTTC.

In its sample, this clonotype was seen a few times. The V call is TRBV6-1, the J call TRBJ1-5, with a weak D call TRBD1 (5 bases). CDR1 MNHNS and CDR2 SASEGT come from the germline V gene. V was cut by 5 bases and J by 7 bases, with 15 bases left in between. The length of the CDR3 is 14 residues. The CDR3 sequence is CASSLRGVGQPQHF. In nucleotides, the CDR3 is TGTGCCAGCAGTCTTAGAGGGGTAGGACAGCCCCAGCATTTT.

The rearrangement uses TRBV7-2 and TRBJ1-4; D is perhaps TRBD1 (5 bases). V was cut by 1 base and J by 3 bases, with 9 bases left in between. CDR1 is SGHTA and CDR2 is FQGNSA in the germline V gene. This CDR3 comprises 15 residues. CDR3 in amino acids: CASSLGQSANEKLFF. Written as DNA, the CDR3 is TGTGCCAGCAGCTTAGGACAGTCAGCTAATGAAAAACTGTTTTTT.

The V call is TRBV7-2, the J call TRBJ1-3; tentatively, D is TRBD1 (6 bases). The germline gives CDR1 SGHTA, CDR2 FQGNSA. CDR3 size: 15 residues. Trimming left V 4 bases short and J 1 base short, with 11 bases between. The CDR3 spells CASSSPRGSGNTIYF. DNA of the CDR3: TGTGCCAGCAGCTCCCCGAGGGGGTCTGGAAACACCATATATTTT.

This sequence joins TRBV12-3 or TRBV12-4 and TRBJ2-7, with TRBD1 identical over 8 bases. The V gene end was trimmed by 6 bases and the J gene end by 7 bases; junction bases not matched to a gene: 5. The CDR3 covers 12 residues. DNA of the CDR3: TGTGCCAGCAGGCAGGGGGCTGGAGAGCAGTACTTC. Translated: CASRQGAGEQYF.

This clonotype came up once. The V call is TRBV7-2, the J call TRBJ1-1; D possibly corresponds to TRBD1 (6 bases). Trimming took 6 bases from V and 1 from J, leaving 18 bases between them. CDR3 size: 16 residues. The germline gives CDR1 SGHTA, CDR2 FQGNSA. This CDR3 reads CASSYRTGRRNTEAFF. CDR3 in DNA: TGTGCCAGCAGTTATCGAACAGGGAGGAGGAACACTGAAGCTTTCTTT.

The chain has TRBV18 and TRBJ1-1, with D uncertain. Germline loops: CDR1 KGHSH, CDR2 LQKENI. This CDR3 has 14 residues. V was pared by 5 bases and J by 1 base, with 11 bases between. The CDR3 here is CASSAPRGNTEAFF. CDR3 coding DNA: TGTGCCAGCTCAGCCCCCCGGGGGAACACTGAAGCTTTCTTT.

In its sample, this clonotype was seen a few times. The chain combines TRBV11-1 with TRBJ2-1, with D possibly TRBD1 on 6 matching bases. V lost 7 bases, J lost 8 bases, and 30 bases lay in between. The CDR3 is 18 residues long. Germline V gene data show CDR1 as SGHAT and CDR2 as FQDESV (reference sequence). CDR3 bases: TGTGCCAGCACCAATGCAATAGCAAGGAGACAGGAAACCGATGAGCAGTTCTTC. As protein: CASTNAIARRQETDEQFF.